Reported below is one TCR beta chain. CDR3 length: 14 amino acids. The J segment lost 10 bases and the V segment lost 3 bases, leaving 6 bases of the junction unmatched. Germline V gene lookup returns CDR1 SEHNR and CDR2 FQNEAQ (reference sequence). The sample is drawn from a study of blood T cell repertoires in COVID-19. Sequencing used immunoSEQ multiplex PCR; TCRdb keeps in-frame clones, though not all of them. Of roughly 190,000 clones in the sample, 84% were seen once. This chain uses TRBV7-9 with TRBJ1-6; 7 bases align to TRBD1. Sequencing was done on a sample of peripheral blood. The sequence came from a human donor in a cohort sampled during active COVID-19. CDR3 sequence: CASSFEGAGSPLHF. The CDR3 coding sequence is TGTGCCAGCAGCTTCGAGGGGGCAGGATCACCCCTCCACTTT.